A single sample gave rise to the 14 T cell receptor beta chains below, sequenced in a study of T-cell memory formation after mild COVID-19. One entry per CDR3 protein results from TCRdb running MiXCR on the 5' RACE reads. The repertoire holds fewer than 700,000 distinct CDR3 sequences, with about a fifth as singletons. The sample consisted of PBMCs or a T cell subset sorted from them (not recorded which). The receptors stem from an adult woman who had mild COVID-19 (a few samples of this study predate the infection). Cell type and time point are not known.

The sample holds a few counts of this clonotype. The genes are TRBV5-1 and TRBJ2-7, with 7 bases identical to TRBD1. This CDR3 region has 16 residues. After removal of 1 base from V and 1 base from J, the junction contained 8 bases not matched to a gene. Germline V gives CDR1 SGHRS, CDR2 YFSETQ. The CDR3 sequence: CASSLTSGTASYEQYF. CDR3 sequence (DNA): TGCGCCAGCAGCTTGACCTCGGGGACAGCATCCTACGAGCAGTACTTC.

V gene TRBV7-2 combines with J gene TRBJ2-1, with D perhaps matching TRBD2 (6 bases). V gave up 7 bases and J gave up 10 bases, with 11 bases separating them. Germline V CDR1 and CDR2: SGHTA, FQGNSA. The CDR3 is 11 residues long. CDR3: CASNPGLEQFF. The CDR3 DNA reads as TGTGCCAGCAACCCGGGACTCGAGCAGTTCTTC.

This rearrangement joins TRBV9 to TRBJ2-5; 7 nucleotides agree with TRBD2. The CDR3 is made up of 14 amino acids. Germline trimming cut 4 bases from V and 3 bases from J; bases unmatched to any gene: 6. CDR1 is SGDLS, CDR2 YYNGEE, per germline. CDR3 residues: CASSLRGSKETQYF. Written as DNA, the CDR3 is TGTGCCAGCAGCTTGCGGGGGAGTAAAGAGACCCAGTACTTC.

The rearrangement joins TRBV23-1 to TRBJ2-3, with unresolved D. TRBV23-1 is an ORF, with its function uncertain. The CDR3 is made up of 16 amino acids. Trimming removed 4 bases at V and 6 bases at J, with 20 bases between. The CDR3 protein is CASSRNRSAKRDTQYF. The CDR3 nucleotides are TGCGCCAGCAGTCGAAATCGGTCCGCGAAGAGGGATACGCAGTATTTT.

In this sample, this clonotype turned up a few times. The junction and the germline gene differ at one end; a read error may be behind it. The chain employs TRBV7-7 and TRBJ2-5, with 15 bases aligning to TRBD2. Germline-derived CDR1 and CDR2 are SSHAT and FNYEAQ (reference sequence). The CDR3 runs 18 residues. CDR3 bases: TGTGCTAGCAGCTCGAAAGGGACTAGCGGGAGGCCGGGGGAGACCCAGTACTTC. As protein: CASSSKGTSGRPGETQYF.

This clonotype was recorded at least ten times. The chain employs TRBV20-1 and TRBJ2-5; TRBD2 agrees at 7 bases. V dropped 2 bases and J dropped 2; count of bases not matched to a gene: 11. Germline CDR1 reads DFQATT; CDR2 reads SNEGSKA (reference sequence). The CDR3 spans 16 residues. The CDR3 DNA reads TGCAGTGCTAGATTTGGTTCGTCAGCGGGACAAGAGACCCAGTACTTC. This encodes CSARFGSSAGQETQYF.

The gene calls are TRBV24-1 and TRBJ1-2; a weak D match, TRBD1 (5 bases). The ends were cut back, 7 bases at V and 3 bases at J, with 8 bases in the middle. Germline assignment: CDR1 KGHDR and CDR2 SFDVKD. The CDR3 has 12 residues. The CDR3 DNA is TGTGCCACCAGCCGGGGGGACTATGGCTACACCTTC. Encoded protein: CATSRGDYGYTF.

This clonotype showed up just a few times. The V call is TRBV7-3, the J call TRBJ2-7, with 9 nucleotides matching TRBD2. Germline-derived CDR1 and CDR2 are SGHTA and FQGTGA. The CDR3 spans 20 residues. The trim removed 4 bases at V and 2 bases at J, leaving 21 bases unmatched. DNA for the CDR3: TGTGCCAGCAGCTCCCAAGGACCCTCTGGATCGCTAGCGGGGCCCTACGAGCAGTACTTC. This codes for CASSSQGPSGSLAGPYEQYF.

J is TRBJ2-3 and V is TRBV12-3 or TRBV12-4; D is possibly TRBD2 (6 bases). The CDR3 runs 16 residues. Trimming took 7 bases from V and 2 from J, leaving 19 bases between them. CDR3: CASNAVGGRLTDTQYF. The DNA of the CDR3 is TGTGCCAGCAACGCAGTGGGGGGTAGACTCACAGATACGCAGTATTTT.

This clonotype was observed many times. The chain joins TRBV5-1 to TRBJ1-1; 7 bases match TRBD1. V trimming: 4 bases; J trimming: 1 base; junction bases outside the gene matches: 4. The CDR3 runs 14 residues. Germline V gene sequence: CDR1 SGHRS, CDR2 YFSETQ. The DNA of the CDR3 is TGCGCCAGCAGCGCGGGACAGTCGAACACTGAAGCTTTCTTT. Protein sequence: CASSAGQSNTEAFF.

This clonotype was seen more than once but under ten times. The gene calls are TRBV6-5 and TRBJ2-3, with TRBD2 matching over 8 bases. This CDR3 spans 16 amino acids. Germline V gene sequence: CDR1 MNHEY, CDR2 SVGAGI. The ends lost 1 base at V and 4 bases at J; junction bases unmatched: 7. The DNA of the CDR3 is TGTGCCAGCAGTTACTATACCAGCGGGGGACCAGATACGCAGTATTTT. Encoded protein: CASSYYTSGGPDTQYF.

The chain is built from TRBV29-1 and TRBJ2-3; the match to TRBD1 covers 8 bases. CDR1 and CDR2 (germline): SQVTM, ANQGSEA. The V and J ends lost 1 base and 5 bases, in that order; junction bases with no gene match: 8. CDR3 length: 15 residues. CDR3 sequence (DNA): TGCAGCGTTGAAGGGCGCAGGGGGCGGGAAGATACGCAGTATTTT. Protein sequence: CSVEGRRGREDTQYF.

The J gene is TRBJ1-6, the V gene TRBV24-1; tentatively, D is TRBD1 (5 bases). Germline V gives CDR1 KGHDR, CDR2 SFDVKD. Deletions cut 7 bases from V and 4 bases from J, with 10 bases between. There are 14 residues in the CDR3. This CDR3 is CATSPGPYNSPLHF. The CDR3 nucleotides read TGTGCCACCAGCCCGGGACCGTATAATTCACCCCTCCACTTT.

Turning to this clonotype: Relative to the germline gene, one junction end is altered; a read error may explain this. The V gene is TRBV12-3 or TRBV12-4, the J gene TRBJ2-1, with D maybe TRBD1 (5 bases). The length of the CDR3 is 13 residues. CDR3: CASSPQQALEEFF. The CDR3 DNA is TGTGCCAGCAGCCCCCAACAGGCCCTTGAGGAGTTCTTC.